The 11 T cell receptor beta chains given below trace back to one sample, sequenced in a study of blood T cell repertoires in COVID-19. This table comes from immunoSEQ multiplex PCR, and its TCRdb copy is limited to in-frame clones, with some not included. The sample comprises about 160,000 clones, about 74% of which are singletons, and around 8.1% rests with the top ten. Sequencing was done on a sample of peripheral blood. These receptors all come from a man between 60 and 75 years old with acute or convalescent COVID-19.

This chain uses TRBV4-1 with TRBJ1-6; 10 bases map to TRBD1. Germline loops: CDR1 MGHRA, CDR2 YSYEKL. Unmatched junction bases numbered 10, after V lost 4 bases and J lost 7 bases. The CDR3 is 17 amino acids. The CDR3 DNA sequence: TGCGCCAGCAGCCGAGAATCCGGGACAGGGGACAATTCACCCCTCCACTTT. Amino acid sequence: CASSRESGTGDNSPLHF.

The chain combines TRBV7-9 with TRBJ1-2; TRBD1 matches at 10 bases. Germline V CDR1 and CDR2: SEHNR, FQNEAQ (reference sequence). The CDR3 contains 17 residues. V shed 3 bases, J shed 7 bases, and the junction held 14 bases outside the gene matches. The CDR3 nucleotides read TGTGCCAGCAGCTTTGCGACAGGGGGCGCGGGGCTTGGTGGCTACACCTTC. It yields the protein CASSFATGGAGLGGYTF.

The chain has TRBV28 and TRBJ2-7, with a tentative D call TRBD1 (6 bases). This CDR3 spans 14 amino acids. Germline CDR1 MDHEN, CDR2 SYDVKM. V lost 2 bases and J 6 bases, leaving 14 bases between the germline ends. Here the CDR3 reads CASSLGRGSREQYF. In nucleotides, the CDR3 is TGTGCCAGCAGTTTAGGTAGGGGGTCTCGCGAGCAGTACTTC.

The chain carries TRBV30 and TRBJ2-3, with D perhaps matching TRBD1 (6 bases). Trimming shortened V by 2 bases and J by 4 bases, and 16 bases separated the two germline ends. This CDR3 is 15 amino acids long. The V gene's germline CDR1 is GTSNPN and CDR2 SVGIG (reference sequence). The CDR3 loop reads CAWSKGGSEADTQYF. DNA of the CDR3: TGTGCCTGGAGTAAAGGGGGAAGTGAGGCAGATACGCAGTATTTT.

The V call is TRBV28, the J call TRBJ1-5; tentative D call: TRBD1 (5 bases). From germline, CDR1 is MDHEN and CDR2 SYDVKM. CDR3 length: 17 residues. Trimming took 6 bases from V and 1 from J, leaving 19 bases between them. The CDR3 DNA reads TGTGCCAGCAGGACCAGCAGGGTATTAAGGAGCAATCAGCCCCAGCATTTT. This codes for CASRTSRVLRSNQPQHF.

The CDR3 nucleotides read TGTGCCAGCAGTGGGGACAGGGACCAGGATAATAATTCACCCCTCCACTTT. It encodes CASSGDRDQDNNSPLHF. The chain uses TRBV2 and TRBJ1-6; TRBD1 matches at 9 bases. Germline V lookup: CDR1 SNHLY, CDR2 FYNNEI. This CDR3 has 17 amino acids. V was pared by 4 bases and J by 5 bases, with 9 bases of the junction left unmatched.

The rearrangement links TRBV24-1 to TRBJ2-2, with TRBD1 matching 7 bases. V dropped 2 bases and J dropped 5; count of bases not matched to a gene: 7. The length of the CDR3 is 16 residues. The germline V gene has CDR1 KGHDR and CDR2 SFDVKD. In DNA, the CDR3 is TGTGCCACCAGTGATTGGGAAGGGGGCATAACCGGGGAGCTGTTTTTT. This encodes CATSDWEGGITGELFF.

This chain connects TRBV18 to TRBJ2-2, with a weak D call TRBD1 (5 bases). The germline CDR1 and CDR2 sequences are KGHSH and LQKENI. With 6 bases removed from V and 6 bases from J, the gap between germline ends came to 20 bases. The CDR3 has 16 amino acids. CDR3 in DNA: TGTGCCAGCTCCTTAACCTTCGACAGAATTCCCGGGGAGCTGTTTTTT. As protein: CASSLTFDRIPGELFF. Full variable domain (outside the CDR3, taken from reference TRBV18 and TRBJ2-2): NAGVMQNPRHLVRRRGQEARLRCSPMKGHSHVYWYRQLPEEGLKFMVYLQKENIIDESGMPKERFSAEFPKEGPSILRIQQVVRGDSAAYFCASSLTFDRIPGELFFGEGSRLTVL.

The rearrangement joins TRBV3-1 (or the pseudogene TRBV3-2) to TRBJ2-7; D might be TRBD1 (5 bases). The CDR3 has 15 amino acids. V was shortened by 1 base and J by 0 bases, with 10 bases between the two germline ends. The V gene's germline CDR1 is LGHDT and CDR2 YNNKEL (reference sequence). CDR3: CASSQGVRVSYEQYF. The CDR3, as DNA: TGTGCCAGCAGCCAAGGTGTCAGGGTCTCCTACGAGCAGTACTTC.

The chain joins TRBV5-4 to TRBJ2-3, with 10 bases aligning to TRBD2. J lost 4 bases, V lost 1 base, and 6 bases had no gene match. CDR1 SGHNT and CDR2 YYREEE come from the germline V gene (reference sequence). The CDR3 runs 16 residues. The CDR3 here is CASSLIKRGGADTQYF. DNA for the CDR3: TGTGCCAGCAGCTTGATCAAGCGGGGGGGCGCAGATACGCAGTATTTT.

The chain joins TRBV30 to TRBJ2-7; D is ambiguous. CDR1 is GTSNPN and CDR2 is SVGIG in the germline V gene (reference sequence). Trimming pared 2 bases from V and 1 base from J, leaving 3 bases between. The CDR3 extends over 11 amino acids. The CDR3 nucleotides read TGTGCCTGGAGTCAATCCTACGAGCAGTACTTC. Protein sequence: CAWSQSYEQYF.